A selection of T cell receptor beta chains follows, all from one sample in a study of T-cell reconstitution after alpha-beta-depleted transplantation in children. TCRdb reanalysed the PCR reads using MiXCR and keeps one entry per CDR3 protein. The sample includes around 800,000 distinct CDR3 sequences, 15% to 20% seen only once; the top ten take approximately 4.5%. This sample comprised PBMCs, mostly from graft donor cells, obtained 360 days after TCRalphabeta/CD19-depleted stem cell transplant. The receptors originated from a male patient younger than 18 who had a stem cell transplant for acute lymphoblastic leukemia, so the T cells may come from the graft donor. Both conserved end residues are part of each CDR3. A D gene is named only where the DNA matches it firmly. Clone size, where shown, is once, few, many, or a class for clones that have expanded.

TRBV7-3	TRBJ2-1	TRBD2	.	TGTGCCAGCAGCCCTTACCTAGCGGGAGTAGTTGAGCAGTTCTTC	CASSPYLAGVVEQFF
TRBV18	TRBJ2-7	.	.	TGTGCCAGCTCGGGGCCTAGCCCCGAGCAGTACTTC	CASSGPSPEQYF
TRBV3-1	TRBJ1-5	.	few	TGTGCCAGCAGCCTCGTACGTCGGACACCGGATCAGCCCCAGCATTTT	CASSLVRRTPDQPQHF
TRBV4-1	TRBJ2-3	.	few	TGCGCCAGCAGCCGCCAACAGGGAATGGGAGATACGCAGTATTTT	CASSRQQGMGDTQYF
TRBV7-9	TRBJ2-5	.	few	TGTGCCAGCAGCCCCATGGGTGCGGGGCAAGAGACCCAGTACTTC	CASSPMGAGQETQYF
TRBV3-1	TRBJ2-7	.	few	TGTGCCAGCAGCCAACGTGCTTTGGGACGGACCTACGAGCAGTACTTC	CASSQRALGRTYEQYF
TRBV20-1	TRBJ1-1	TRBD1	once	TGCAGTGCTAGAGATCTCCCAGACAGGGGGCGGATGGGGACTGAAGCTTTCTTT	CSARDLPDRGRMGTEAFF
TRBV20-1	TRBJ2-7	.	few	TGCAGTGCTACCTCGGAAGGGGGGGCCTACGAGCAGTACTTC	CSATSEGGAYEQYF
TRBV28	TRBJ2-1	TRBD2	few	TGTGCCAGCAGTCCGCACACCGGACTAGCGGTAAACAATGAGCAGTTCTTC	CASSPHTGLAVNNEQFF
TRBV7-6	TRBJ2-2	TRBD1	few	TGTGCCAGCAGCGGACAGGGGTACACCGGGGAGCTGTTTTTT	CASSGQGYTGELFF
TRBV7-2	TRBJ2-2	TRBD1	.	TGTGCCAGCAGCTTAGTCGGGACAGCGCGCACCGGGGAGCTGTTTTTT	CASSLVGTARTGELFF
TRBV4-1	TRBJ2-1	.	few	TGCGCCAGCAGCCAATTGGGGACCAACTACAATGAGCAGTTCTTC	CASSQLGTNYNEQFF
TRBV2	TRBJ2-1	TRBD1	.	TGTGCCAGCATTGGCGACAGGGGGTCCAATGAGCAGTTCTTC	CASIGDRGSNEQFF
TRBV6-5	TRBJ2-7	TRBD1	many	TGTGCCAGCAGTTCCCCGGGACAGGGCCGCTACGAGCAGTACTTC	CASSSPGQGRYEQYF
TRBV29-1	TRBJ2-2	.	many	TGCAGCGTTCAGACAGGGAACACCGGGGAGCTGTTTTTT	CSVQTGNTGELFF
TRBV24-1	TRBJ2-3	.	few	TGTGCCACCAGTTCCGGCCATACGCAGTATTTT	CATSSGHTQYF
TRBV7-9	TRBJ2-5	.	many	TGTGCCAGCAGCTTAGGGTCCGGAAAGACCCAGTACTTC	CASSLGSGKTQYF
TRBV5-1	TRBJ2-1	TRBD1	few	TGCGCCAGCAGCCCGCTCACAGGGGGCCCTATCAGCTCCTACAATGAGCAGTTCTTC	CASSPLTGGPISSYNEQFF
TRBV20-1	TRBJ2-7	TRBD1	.	TGCAGTGCTAGAAGAACGCGACAGGGCGCCCACGAGCAGTACTTC	CSARRTRQGAHEQYF
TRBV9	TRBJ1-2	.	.	TGTGCCAGCAGCGGACCCGGGACGGGGAACTATGGCTACACCTTC	CASSGPGTGNYGYTF
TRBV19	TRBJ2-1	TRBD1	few	TGTGCCAGTAGTGCTACAGGGGGGAATGAGCAGTTCTTC	CASSATGGNEQFF
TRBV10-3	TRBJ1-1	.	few	TGTGCCATCAGTCGAAGGAGGGAGACTGAAGCTTTCTTT	CAISRRRETEAFF
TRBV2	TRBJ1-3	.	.	TGTGCCAGCGACCAACGCGGGGAAGTGGTTGGAAACACCATATATTTT	CASDQRGEVVGNTIYF
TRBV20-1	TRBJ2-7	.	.	TGCAGTGCTAGATGGGGCGGGAGACAGGGCGAGCAGTACTTC	CSARWGGRQGEQYF
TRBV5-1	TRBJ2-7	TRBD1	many	TGCGCCAGCAGCTTCAGGACAGGGGGCTACGAGCAGTACTTC	CASSFRTGGYEQYF
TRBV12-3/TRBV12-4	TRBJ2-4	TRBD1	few	TGTGCCAGCAGTCCGGACAGGATTGAAAACATTCAGTACTTC	CASSPDRIENIQYF
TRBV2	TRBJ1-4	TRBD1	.	TGTGCCAGCAGTCTACAGGGGGGGGAAAAACTGTTTTTT	CASSLQGGEKLFF
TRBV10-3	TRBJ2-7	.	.	TGTGCCATCAGTGAGTCATTTCAGAGCCACGAGCAGTACTTC	CAISESFQSHEQYF
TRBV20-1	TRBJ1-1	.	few	TGCAGTGCTACCCGACAGCAGAACACTGAAGCTTTCTTT	CSATRQQNTEAFF
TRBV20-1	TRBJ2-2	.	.	TGCAGTGCTAGCGAGGGGGCGAACACCGGGGAGCTGTTTTTT	CSASEGANTGELFF
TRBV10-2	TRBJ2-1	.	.	TGCGCCAGCAGTGAGTTTCGGGCGGCGGAGCAGTTCTTC	CASSEFRAAEQFF
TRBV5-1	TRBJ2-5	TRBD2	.	TGCGCCAGCAGCTTGGTGACTAGCGCCCGCCAAGAGACCCAGTACTTC	CASSLVTSARQETQYF
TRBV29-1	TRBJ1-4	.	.	TGCAGCGCCCGGGGGGGAGAAAATGAAAAACTGTTTTTT	CSARGGENEKLFF
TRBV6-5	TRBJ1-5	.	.	TGTGCCAGCAGTTACAGGGGTCGCAATCAGCCCCAGCATTTT	CASSYRGRNQPQHF
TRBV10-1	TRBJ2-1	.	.	TGCGCCAGCAGCACAACTATGATAGGAACTGAGAATGAGCAGTTCTTC	CASSTTMIGTENEQFF
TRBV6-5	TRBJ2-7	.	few	TGTGCCAGCAGTTCCCTTCAGGGCAGGTACTCCTACGAGCAGTACTTC	CASSSLQGRYSYEQYF
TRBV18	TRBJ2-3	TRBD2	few	TGTGCCAGCTCACCATTCGCGGGAGGAAGCACAGATACGCAGTATTTT	CASSPFAGGSTDTQYF
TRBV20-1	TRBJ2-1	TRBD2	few	TGCAGTGCAACGCGACTAGCCGCGGCCTCCTACAATGAGCAGTTCTTC	CSATRLAAASYNEQFF
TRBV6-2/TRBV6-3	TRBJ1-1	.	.	TGTGCCAGCAGTTACTCGTCGGTTACTGAAGCTTTCTTT	CASSYSSVTEAFF
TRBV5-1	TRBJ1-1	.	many	TGCGCCAGCAGCTTGGTGCCGTCGAACACTGAAGCTTTCTTT	CASSLVPSNTEAFF
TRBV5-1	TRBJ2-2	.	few	TGCGCCAGCAGCGGATTCACCGGGGAGCTGTTTTTT	CASSGFTGELFF
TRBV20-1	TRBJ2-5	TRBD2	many	TGCAGTGCTAGACCGGCTAGCGGAGGGGTGACCCAGTACTTC	CSARPASGGVTQYF
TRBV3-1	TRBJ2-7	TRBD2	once	TGTGCCAGCAGCCAAGTTTCTAAGCGGGAGGGCTACGAGCAGTACTTC	CASSQVSKREGYEQYF
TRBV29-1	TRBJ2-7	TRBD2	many	TGCAGCGTTTGGAGCGGGAGTAACCACGAGCAGTACTTC	CSVWSGSNHEQYF
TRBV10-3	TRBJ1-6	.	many	TGTGCCATCAGTCGAAGTGGGGGCTCTGAGTCACCCCTCCACTTT	CAISRSGGSESPLHF
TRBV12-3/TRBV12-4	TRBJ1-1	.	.	TGTGCCAGCAGGACCATGGGGGGCAGGGGAGCTTTCTTT	CASRTMGGRGAFF
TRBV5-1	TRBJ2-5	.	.	TGCGCCAGCAGCTTGGCCATACTACAAGAGACCCAGTACTTC	CASSLAILQETQYF
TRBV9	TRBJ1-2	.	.	TGTGCCAGCAGCGAGGGGGACGGGGGGGCTGGAGGCTACACCTTC	CASSEGDGGAGGYTF
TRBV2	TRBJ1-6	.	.	TGTGCCAGCAGTGAAGGAGGGTTCAGGAATTCACCCCTCCACTTT	CASSEGGFRNSPLHF
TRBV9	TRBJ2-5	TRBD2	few	TGTGCCAGCAGCGCAGGGACGGTTAGCGGGAGAGGGGAGACCCAGTACTTC	CASSAGTVSGRGETQYF
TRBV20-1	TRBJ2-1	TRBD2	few	TGCAGTGCTAGCGGGAGGGCCAACCCCAATGACGAGCAGTTCTTC	CSASGRANPNDEQFF
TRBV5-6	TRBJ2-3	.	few	TGTGCCAGCAGCGGAACAGGCACAGATACGCAGTATTTT	CASSGTGTDTQYF
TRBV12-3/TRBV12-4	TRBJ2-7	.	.	TGTGCCAGCAGACAAAGACAGGTTGCCTACGAGCAGTACTTC	CASRQRQVAYEQYF
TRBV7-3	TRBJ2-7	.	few	TGTGCCAGCAGCTTAGATCCAGGCAGGAGCTTTGAGCAGTACTTC	CASSLDPGRSFEQYF